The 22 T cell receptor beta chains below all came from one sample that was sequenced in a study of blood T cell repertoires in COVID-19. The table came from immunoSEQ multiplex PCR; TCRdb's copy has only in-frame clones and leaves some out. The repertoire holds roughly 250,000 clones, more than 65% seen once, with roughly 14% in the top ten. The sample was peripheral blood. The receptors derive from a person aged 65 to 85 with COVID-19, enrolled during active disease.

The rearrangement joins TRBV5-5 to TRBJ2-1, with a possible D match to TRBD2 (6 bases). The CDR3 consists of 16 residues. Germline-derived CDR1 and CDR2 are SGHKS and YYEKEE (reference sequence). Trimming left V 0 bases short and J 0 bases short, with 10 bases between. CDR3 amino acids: CASSLERASSYNEQFF. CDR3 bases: TGTGCCAGCAGCTTGGAGCGGGCGAGCTCCTACAATGAGCAGTTCTTC.

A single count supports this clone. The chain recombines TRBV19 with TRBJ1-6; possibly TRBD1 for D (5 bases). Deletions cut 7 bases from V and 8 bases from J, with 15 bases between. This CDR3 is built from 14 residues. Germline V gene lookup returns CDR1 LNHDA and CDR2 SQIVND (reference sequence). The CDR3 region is CASKRSDTDSPLHF. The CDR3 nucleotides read TGTGCCAGTAAAAGATCGGACACAGATTCACCCCTCCACTTT.

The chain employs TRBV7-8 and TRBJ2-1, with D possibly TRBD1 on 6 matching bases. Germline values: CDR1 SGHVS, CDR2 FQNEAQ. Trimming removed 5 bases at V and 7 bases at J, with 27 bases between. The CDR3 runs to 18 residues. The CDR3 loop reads CASSPGERFLGVRNEQFF. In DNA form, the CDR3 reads TGTGCCAGCAGCCCAGGGGAGCGTTTTTTAGGGGTCAGGAATGAGCAGTTCTTC.

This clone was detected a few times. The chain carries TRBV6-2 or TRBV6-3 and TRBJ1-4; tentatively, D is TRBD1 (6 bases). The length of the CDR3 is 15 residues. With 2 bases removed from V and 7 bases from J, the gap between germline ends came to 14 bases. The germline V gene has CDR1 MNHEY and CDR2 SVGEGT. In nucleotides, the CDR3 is TGTGCCAGCAGTTACCGTCCACAGGGCGGTGAAAAACTGTTTTTT. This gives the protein CASSYRPQGGEKLFF.

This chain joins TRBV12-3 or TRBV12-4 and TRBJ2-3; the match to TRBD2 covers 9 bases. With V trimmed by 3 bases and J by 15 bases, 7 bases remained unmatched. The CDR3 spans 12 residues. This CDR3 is CASSLRGGVSYF. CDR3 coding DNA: TGTGCCAGCAGTTTGCGGGGGGGCGTTTCCTATTTT.

The CDR3, as DNA: TGTGCCAGCAGGAGGGATAATAGCAATCAGCCCCAGCATTTT. Its protein is CASRRDNSNQPQHF. The chain has TRBV28 and TRBJ1-5, with D uncertain. Trimming removed 6 bases from V and 0 bases from J, with 9 bases in between. The CDR3 is 14 amino acids. Germline V lookup: CDR1 MDHEN, CDR2 SYDVKM. The variable domain in full, with the rest retrieved from reference TRBV28 and TRBJ1-5, is DVKVTQSSRYLVKRTGEKVFLECVQDMDHENMFWYRQDPGLGLRLIYFSYDVKMKEKGDIPEGYSVSREKKERFSLILESASTNQTSMYLCASRRDNSNQPQHFGDGTRLSIL.

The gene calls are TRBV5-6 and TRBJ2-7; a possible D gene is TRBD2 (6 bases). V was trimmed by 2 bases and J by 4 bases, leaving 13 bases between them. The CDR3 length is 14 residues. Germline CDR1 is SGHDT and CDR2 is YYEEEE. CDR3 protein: CASSLPGLKYEQYF. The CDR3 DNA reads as TGTGCCAGCAGCTTACCGGGACTGAAGTACGAGCAGTACTTC.

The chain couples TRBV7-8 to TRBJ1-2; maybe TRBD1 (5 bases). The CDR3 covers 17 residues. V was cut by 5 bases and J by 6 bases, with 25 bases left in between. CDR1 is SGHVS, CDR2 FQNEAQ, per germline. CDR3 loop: CASSGGWGVPATNGYTF. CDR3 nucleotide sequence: TGTGCCAGCAGCGGAGGATGGGGGGTCCCCGCGACCAATGGCTACACCTTC.

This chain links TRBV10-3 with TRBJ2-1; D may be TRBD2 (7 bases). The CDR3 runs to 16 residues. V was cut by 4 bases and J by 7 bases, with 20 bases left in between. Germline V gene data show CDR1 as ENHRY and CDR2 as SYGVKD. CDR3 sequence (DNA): TGTGCCATCAGTGTAGGTGGAGGGGGGGCGGCTAATGAGCAGTTCTTC. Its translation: CAISVGGGGAANEQFF.

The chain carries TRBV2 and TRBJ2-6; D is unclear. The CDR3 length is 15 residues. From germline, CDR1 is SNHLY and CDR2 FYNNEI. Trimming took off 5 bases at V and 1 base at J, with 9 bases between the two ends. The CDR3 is CASSPVVSGANVLTF. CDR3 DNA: TGTGCCAGCAGTCCCGTCGTGTCTGGGGCCAACGTCCTGACTTTC.

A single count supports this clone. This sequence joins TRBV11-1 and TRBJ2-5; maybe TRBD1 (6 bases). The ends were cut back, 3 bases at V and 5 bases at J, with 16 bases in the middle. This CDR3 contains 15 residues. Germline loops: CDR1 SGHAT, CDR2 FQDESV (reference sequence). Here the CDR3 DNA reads TGTGCCAGCAGCTTGGATAGACAGGTTATGGAGACCCAGTACTTC. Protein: CASSLDRQVMETQYF.

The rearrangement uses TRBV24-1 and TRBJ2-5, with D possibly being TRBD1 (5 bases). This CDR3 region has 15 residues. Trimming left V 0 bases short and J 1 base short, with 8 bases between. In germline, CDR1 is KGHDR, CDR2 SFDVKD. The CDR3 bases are TGTGCCACCAGTGATTTGACGGACACCCAAGAGACCCAGTACTTC. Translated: CATSDLTDTQETQYF.

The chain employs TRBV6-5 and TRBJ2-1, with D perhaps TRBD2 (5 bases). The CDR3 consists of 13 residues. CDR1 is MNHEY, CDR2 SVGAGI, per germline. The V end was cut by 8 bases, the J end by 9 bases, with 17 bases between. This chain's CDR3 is CASGPGNEGEQFF. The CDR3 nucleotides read TGTGCCAGCGGACCGGGGAACGAGGGTGAGCAGTTCTTC.

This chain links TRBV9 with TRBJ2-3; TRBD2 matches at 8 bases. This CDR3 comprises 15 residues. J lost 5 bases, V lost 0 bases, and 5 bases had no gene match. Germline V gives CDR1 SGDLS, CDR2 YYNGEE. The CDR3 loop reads CASSVGGGSVDTQYF. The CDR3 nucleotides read TGTGCCAGCAGCGTAGGCGGGGGGTCGGTAGATACGCAGTATTTT.

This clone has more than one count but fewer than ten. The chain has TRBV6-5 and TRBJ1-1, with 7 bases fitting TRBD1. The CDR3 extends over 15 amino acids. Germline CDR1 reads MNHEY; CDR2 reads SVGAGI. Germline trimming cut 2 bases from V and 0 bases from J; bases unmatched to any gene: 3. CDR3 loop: CASSYGTGVNTEAFF. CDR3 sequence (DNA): TGTGCCAGCAGTTACGGAACAGGGGTGAACACTGAAGCTTTCTTT.

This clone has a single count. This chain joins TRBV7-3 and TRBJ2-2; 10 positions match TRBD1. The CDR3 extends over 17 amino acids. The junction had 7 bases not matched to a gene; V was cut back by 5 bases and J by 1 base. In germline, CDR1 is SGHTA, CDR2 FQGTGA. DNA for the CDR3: TGTGCCAGCAGCCCCCGACAGGGGGCCTGGAACACCGGGGAGCTGTTTTTT. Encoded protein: CASSPRQGAWNTGELFF.

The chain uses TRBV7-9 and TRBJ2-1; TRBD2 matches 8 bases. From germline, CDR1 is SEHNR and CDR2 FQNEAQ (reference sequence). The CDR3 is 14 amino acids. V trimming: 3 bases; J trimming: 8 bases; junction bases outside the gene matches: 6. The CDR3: CASSLRGALDEQFF. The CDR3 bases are TGTGCCAGCAGCTTGCGGGGGGCCCTTGATGAGCAGTTCTTC.

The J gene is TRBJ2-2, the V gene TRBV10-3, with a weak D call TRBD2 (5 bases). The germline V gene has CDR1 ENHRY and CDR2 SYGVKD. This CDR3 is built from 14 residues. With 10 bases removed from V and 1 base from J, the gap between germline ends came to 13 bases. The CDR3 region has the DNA TGTGCCACCAATGGGGAGTTGAACACCGGGGAGCTGTTTTTT. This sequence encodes CATNGELNTGELFF.

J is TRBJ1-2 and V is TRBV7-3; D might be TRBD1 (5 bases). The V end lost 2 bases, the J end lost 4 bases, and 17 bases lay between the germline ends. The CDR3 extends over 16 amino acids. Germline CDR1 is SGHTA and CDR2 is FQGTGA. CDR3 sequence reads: CASSLGGGIGPYGYTF. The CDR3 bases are TGTGCCAGCAGCTTAGGGGGGGGAATCGGCCCCTATGGCTACACCTTC.

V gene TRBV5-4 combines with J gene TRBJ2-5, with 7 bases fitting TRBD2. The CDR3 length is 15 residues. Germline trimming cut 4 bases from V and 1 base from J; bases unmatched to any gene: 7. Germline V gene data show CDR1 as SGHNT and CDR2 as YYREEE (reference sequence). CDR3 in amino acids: CASSQNIAGQETQYF. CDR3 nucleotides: TGTGCCAGCAGCCAAAACATAGCGGGCCAAGAGACCCAGTACTTC.

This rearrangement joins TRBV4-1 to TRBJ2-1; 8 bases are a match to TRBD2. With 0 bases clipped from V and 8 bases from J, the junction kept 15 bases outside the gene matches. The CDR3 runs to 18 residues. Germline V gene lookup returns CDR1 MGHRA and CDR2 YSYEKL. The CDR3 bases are TGCGCCAGCAGCCAAGATATCGTCGGGGGGGCGGGTGCGTATGAGCAGTTCTTC. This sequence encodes CASSQDIVGGAGAYEQFF.

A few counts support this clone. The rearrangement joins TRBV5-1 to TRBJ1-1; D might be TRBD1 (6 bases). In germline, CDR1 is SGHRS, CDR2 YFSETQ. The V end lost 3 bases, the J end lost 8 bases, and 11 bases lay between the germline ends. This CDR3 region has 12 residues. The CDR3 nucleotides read TGCGCCAGCAGCTCGACCGGGACAGAAGCTTTCTTT. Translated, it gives CASSSTGTEAFF.